These 5 T cell receptor beta chains were all obtained from the same sample, sequenced in a study of sequential checkpoint blockade in melanoma. The sample's treatment: randomized to nivolumab then ipilimumab (arm A) or the reverse (arm B). The assay was immunoSEQ multiplex PCR, and TCRdb's table has in-frame clones only and misses some. The repertoire consists of under 45,000 clones, with approximately 85% occurring once and the leading ten covering around 6%. Sequencing used CD8+ T cells sorted from blood (inferred from file names), obtained from a patient given nivolumab and ipilimumab in sequence. The source of these receptors is a human donor with melanoma.

On this clone: Its ends do not fully match the called genes, so a read error is possible. The chain recombines TRBV30 with TRBJ1-4; TRBD1 is a possible D gene (6 bases). Germline CDR1 GTSNPN, CDR2 SVGIG (reference sequence). This CDR3 is 14 amino acids long. The DNA of the CDR3 is TGTGCCTGGACTGGGGGGGCCTCTAATGGAAAACTGTTTTTT. Its protein product is CAWTGGASNGKLFF.

The rearrangement links TRBV27 to TRBJ2-7, with 13 bases lining up with TRBD2. Germline CDR1 is MNHEY and CDR2 is SMNVEV (reference sequence). V was pared by 5 bases and J by 0 bases, with 7 bases of the junction left unmatched. CDR3 length: 17 amino acids. The CDR3 DNA is TGTGCCAGCAGTCCCTGGACTAGCGGGGGACCCTCCTACGAGCAGTACTTC. Amino acid sequence: CASSPWTSGGPSYEQYF.

The table lists this clone with a count of one. This sequence joins TRBV4-1 and TRBJ1-1; 11 positions match TRBD1. V shed 1 base and J 4 bases; nucleotides not matched to a gene: 2. This CDR3 spans 15 amino acids. Per the germline V gene, CDR1 is MGHRA and CDR2 is YSYEKL. The CDR3 spells CASSQGDRGFTEAFF. CDR3 sequence (DNA): TGCGCCAGCAGCCAAGGGGACAGGGGGTTCACTGAAGCTTTCTTT.

The chain links TRBV27 to TRBJ1-5, with TRBD1 as a possible D gene (5 bases). The CDR3 sequence is 12 residues long. The V gene's germline CDR1 is MNHEY and CDR2 SMNVEV (reference sequence). V was pared by 1 base and J by 8 bases, with 6 bases between. The chain's CDR3 is CASSLLGEPQHF. CDR3 sequence (DNA): TGTGCCAGCAGTTTATTAGGGGAGCCCCAGCATTTT.

J is TRBJ2-1 and V is TRBV5-4; D is ambiguous. Looked up from germline, CDR1 is SGHNT and CDR2 is YYREEE (reference sequence). The CDR3 has 12 amino acids. Trimming removed 4 bases from V and 7 bases from J, with 9 bases in between. CDR3 nucleotide sequence: TGTGCCAGCAGCCCTAGTGGGAATGAGCAGTTCTTC. Its translation is CASSPSGNEQFF.